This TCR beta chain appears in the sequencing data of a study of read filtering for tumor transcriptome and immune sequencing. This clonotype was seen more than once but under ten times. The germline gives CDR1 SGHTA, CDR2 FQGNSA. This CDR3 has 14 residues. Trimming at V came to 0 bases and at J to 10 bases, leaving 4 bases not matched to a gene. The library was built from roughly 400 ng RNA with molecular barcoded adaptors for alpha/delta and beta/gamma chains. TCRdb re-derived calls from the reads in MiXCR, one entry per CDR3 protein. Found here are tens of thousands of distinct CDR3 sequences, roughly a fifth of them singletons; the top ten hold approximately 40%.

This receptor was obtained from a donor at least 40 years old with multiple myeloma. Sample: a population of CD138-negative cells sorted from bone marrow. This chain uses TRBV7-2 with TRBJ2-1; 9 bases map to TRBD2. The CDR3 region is CASSLASGRDEQFF. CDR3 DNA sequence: TGTGCCAGCAGCTTAGCTAGCGGGAGAGACGAGCAGTTCTTC.